This TCR beta chain was recovered during a study of cytomegalovirus exposure and HLA in healthy donors. Germline CDR1 and CDR2: SGHRS and YFSETQ. V shed 6 bases and J shed 5 bases, with 20 bases lying between them. The CDR3 is 15 residues long. The PCR had 60 Vbeta and 13 Jbeta primers. Repertoires were generated with immunoSEQ multiplex PCR, while TCRdb's copy carries only in-frame clones and drops some. Altogether 250,000 to 350,000 clones are present, over 70% being singletons, with the ten largest covering about 0.28%. The study, taken as a whole, reports: Reportedly, TCR beta sequences accurately predicted HLA-A and HLA-B alleles in most subjects. In vitro assays verified that a few CMV-associated chains recognized CMV antigens specifically. In a later analysis, TCR beta V- and J-gene trimming showed a link to a missense DCLRE1C variant.

Concerning this clone itself: The antigen is unknown.

Specimen: PBMCs. This sequence was found in a girl aged 2 to 9 in good health and CMV-seronegative. V usage is TRBV5-1 and J usage is TRBJ1-2; no firm D call. This CDR3 is CASTQPRIYWYGYTF. CDR3 coding DNA: TGCGCCAGCACGCAACCGAGAATCTACTGGTATGGCTACACCTTC.